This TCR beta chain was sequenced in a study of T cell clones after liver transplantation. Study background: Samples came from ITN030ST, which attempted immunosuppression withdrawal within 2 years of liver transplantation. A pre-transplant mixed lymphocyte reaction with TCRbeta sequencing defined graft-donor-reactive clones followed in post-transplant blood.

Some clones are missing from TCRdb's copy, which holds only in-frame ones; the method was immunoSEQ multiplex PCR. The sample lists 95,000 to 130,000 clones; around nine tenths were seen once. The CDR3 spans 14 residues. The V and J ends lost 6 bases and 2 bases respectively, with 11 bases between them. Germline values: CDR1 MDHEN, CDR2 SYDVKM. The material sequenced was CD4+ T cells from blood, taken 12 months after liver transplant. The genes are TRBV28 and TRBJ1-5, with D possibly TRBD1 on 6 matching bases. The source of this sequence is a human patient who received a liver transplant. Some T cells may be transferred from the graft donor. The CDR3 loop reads CASRMTGGNQPQHF. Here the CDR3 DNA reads TGTGCCAGCAGGATGACAGGAGGCAATCAGCCCCAGCATTTT. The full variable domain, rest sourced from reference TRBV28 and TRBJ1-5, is DVKVTQSSRYLVKRTGEKVFLECVQDMDHENMFWYRQDPGLGLRLIYFSYDVKMKEKGDIPEGYSVSREKKERFSLILESASTNQTSMYLCASRMTGGNQPQHFGDGTRLSIL.